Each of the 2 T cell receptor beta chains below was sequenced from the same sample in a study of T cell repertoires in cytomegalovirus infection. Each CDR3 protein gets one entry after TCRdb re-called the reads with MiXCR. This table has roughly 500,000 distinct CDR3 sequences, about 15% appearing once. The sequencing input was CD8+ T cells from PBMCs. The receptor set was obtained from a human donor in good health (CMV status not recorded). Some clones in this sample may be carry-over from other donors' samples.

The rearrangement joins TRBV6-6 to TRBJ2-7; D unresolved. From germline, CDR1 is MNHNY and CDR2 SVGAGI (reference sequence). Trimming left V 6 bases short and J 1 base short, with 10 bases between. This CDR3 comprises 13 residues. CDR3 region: CASSPPESYEQYF. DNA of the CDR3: TGTGCCAGCAGCCCCCCGGAGTCCTACGAGCAGTACTTC.

DNA of the CDR3: TGTGCCAGCAGCGTAGCTACAGAACGGACATCGAAACATGAGCAGTTCTTC. It yields the protein CASSVATERTSKHEQFF. This chain links TRBV9 with TRBJ2-1; D may be TRBD1 (5 bases). This CDR3 is built from 17 residues. Germline V gene data show CDR1 as SGDLS and CDR2 as YYNGEE. Trimming removed 0 bases at V and 8 bases at J, with 21 bases between.